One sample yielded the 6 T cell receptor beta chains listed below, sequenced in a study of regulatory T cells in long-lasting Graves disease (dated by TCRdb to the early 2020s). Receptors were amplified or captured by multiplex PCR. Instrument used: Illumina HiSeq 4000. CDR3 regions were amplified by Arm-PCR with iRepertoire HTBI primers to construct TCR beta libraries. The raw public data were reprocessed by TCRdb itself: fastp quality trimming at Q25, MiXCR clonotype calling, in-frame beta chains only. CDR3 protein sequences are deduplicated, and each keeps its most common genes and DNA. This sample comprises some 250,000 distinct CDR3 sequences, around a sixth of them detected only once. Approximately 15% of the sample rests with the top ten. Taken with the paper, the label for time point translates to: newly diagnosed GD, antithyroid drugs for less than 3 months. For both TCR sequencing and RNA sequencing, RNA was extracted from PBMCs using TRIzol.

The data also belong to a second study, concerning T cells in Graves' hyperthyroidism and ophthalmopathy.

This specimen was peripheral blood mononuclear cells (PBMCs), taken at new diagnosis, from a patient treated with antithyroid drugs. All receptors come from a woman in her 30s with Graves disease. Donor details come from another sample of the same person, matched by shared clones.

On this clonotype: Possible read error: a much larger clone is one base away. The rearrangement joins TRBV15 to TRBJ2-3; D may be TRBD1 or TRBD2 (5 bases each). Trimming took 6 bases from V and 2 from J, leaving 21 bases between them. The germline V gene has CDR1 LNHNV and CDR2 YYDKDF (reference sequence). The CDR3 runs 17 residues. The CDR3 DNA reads TGTGCCACCAGAAAAGGGATAACGGGGCAGAACACAGATACGCAGTATTTT. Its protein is CATRKGITGQNTDTQYF.

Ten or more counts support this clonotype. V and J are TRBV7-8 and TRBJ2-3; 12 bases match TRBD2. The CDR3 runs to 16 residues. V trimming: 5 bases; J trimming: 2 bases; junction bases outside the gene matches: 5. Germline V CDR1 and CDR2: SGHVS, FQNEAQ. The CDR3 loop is CASSETSGGSTDTQYF. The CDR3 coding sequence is TGTGCCAGCAGCGAAACTAGCGGGGGGTCCACAGATACGCAGTATTTT.

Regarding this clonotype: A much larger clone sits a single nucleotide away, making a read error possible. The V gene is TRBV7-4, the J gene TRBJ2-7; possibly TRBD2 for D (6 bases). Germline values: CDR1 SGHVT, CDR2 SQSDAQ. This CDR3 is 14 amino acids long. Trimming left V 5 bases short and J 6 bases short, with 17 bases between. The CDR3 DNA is TGTGCCAGCAGCGTAGAGGGAGGTTTCACCGAGCAGTACTTC. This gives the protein CASSVEGGFTEQYF.

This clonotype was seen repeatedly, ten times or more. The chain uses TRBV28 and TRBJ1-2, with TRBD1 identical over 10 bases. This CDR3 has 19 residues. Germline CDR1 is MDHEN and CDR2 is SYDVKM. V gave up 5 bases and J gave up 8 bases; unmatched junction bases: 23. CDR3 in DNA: TGTGCCAGCAGTCCCCGTTATGCCCGCGGACAGGGGGGACCGGAGGGCTACACCTTC. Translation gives CASSPRYARGQGGPEGYTF.

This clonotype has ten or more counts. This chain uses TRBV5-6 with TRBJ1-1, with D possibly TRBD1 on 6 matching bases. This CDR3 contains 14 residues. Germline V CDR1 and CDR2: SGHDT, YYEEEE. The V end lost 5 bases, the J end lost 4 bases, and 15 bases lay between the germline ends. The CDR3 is CASSPFRGATEAFF. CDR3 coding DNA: TGTGCCAGCAGTCCTTTTCGGGGGGCCACTGAAGCTTTCTTT. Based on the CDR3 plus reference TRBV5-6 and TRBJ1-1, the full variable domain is DAGVTQSPTHLIKTRGQQVTLRCSPKSGHDTVSWYQQALGQGPQFIFQYYEEEERQRGNFPDRFSGHQFPNYSSELNVNALLLGDSALYLCASSPFRGATEAFFGQGTRLTVV.

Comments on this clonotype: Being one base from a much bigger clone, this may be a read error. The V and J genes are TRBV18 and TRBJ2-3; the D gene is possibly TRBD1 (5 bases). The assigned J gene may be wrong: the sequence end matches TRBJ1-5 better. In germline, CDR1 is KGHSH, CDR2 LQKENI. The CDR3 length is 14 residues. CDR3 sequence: CASSSGTRGDTQHF. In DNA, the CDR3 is TGTGCCAGCTCATCCGGGACGAGGGGAGATACGCAGCATTTT.